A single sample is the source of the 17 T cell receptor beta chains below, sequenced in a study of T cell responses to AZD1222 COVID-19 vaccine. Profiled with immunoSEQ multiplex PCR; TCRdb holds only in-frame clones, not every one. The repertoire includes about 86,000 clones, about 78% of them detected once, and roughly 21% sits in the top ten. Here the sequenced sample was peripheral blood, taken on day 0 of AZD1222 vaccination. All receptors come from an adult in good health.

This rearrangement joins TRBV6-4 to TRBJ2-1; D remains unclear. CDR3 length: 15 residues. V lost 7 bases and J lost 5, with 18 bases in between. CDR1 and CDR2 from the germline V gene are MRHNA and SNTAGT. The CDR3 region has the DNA TGTGCCAGCAACGGAACACATAAGCGAGACAATGAGCAGTTCTTC. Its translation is CASNGTHKRDNEQFF.

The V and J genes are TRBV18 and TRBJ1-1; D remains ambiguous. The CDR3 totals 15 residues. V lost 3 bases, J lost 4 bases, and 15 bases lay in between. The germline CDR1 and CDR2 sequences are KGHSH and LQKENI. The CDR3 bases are TGTGCCAGCTCACCTCGAGAGACTGAAAGCACTGAAGCTTTCTTT. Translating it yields CASSPRETESTEAFF.

The CDR3 DNA follows: TGTGCCAGCAGCCAAGGACAGGCTGGAAACACCATATATTTT. Translating it yields CASSQGQAGNTIYF. The chain is built from TRBV3-1 (or the pseudogene TRBV3-2) and TRBJ1-3, with D tentatively TRBD1 (6 bases). Trimming took 1 base from V and 2 from J, leaving 6 bases between them. The CDR3 has 14 residues. The germline V gene has CDR1 LGHDT and CDR2 YNNKEL (reference sequence).

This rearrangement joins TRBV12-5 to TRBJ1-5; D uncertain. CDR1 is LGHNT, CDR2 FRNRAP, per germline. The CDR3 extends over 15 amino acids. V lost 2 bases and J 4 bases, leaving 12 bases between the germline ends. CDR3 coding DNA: TGTGCTAGTGGTTTGATAAGGAATGGAAATCAGCCCCAGCATTTT. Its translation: CASGLIRNGNQPQHF.

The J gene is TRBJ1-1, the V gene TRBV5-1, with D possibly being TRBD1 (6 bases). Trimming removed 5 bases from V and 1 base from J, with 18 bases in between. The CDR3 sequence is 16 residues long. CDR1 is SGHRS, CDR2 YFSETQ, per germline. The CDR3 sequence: CASSMGWRTANTEAFF. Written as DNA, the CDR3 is TGCGCCAGCAGTATGGGGTGGAGGACAGCGAACACTGAAGCTTTCTTT.

The CDR3 reads CASSTRQNSPLHF. The CDR3 nucleotides read TGTGCCAGCAGCACTCGACAGAATTCACCCCTCCACTTT. The rearrangement links TRBV7-2 to TRBJ1-6, with TRBD1 as a possible D gene (5 bases). With 5 bases removed from V and 7 bases from J, the gap between germline ends came to 9 bases. Germline V gene sequence: CDR1 SGHTA, CDR2 FQGNSA. This CDR3 region has 13 residues.

The CDR3 DNA is TGCGCCAGCAGCTTGTGGGATTCGGGCACAGATACGCAGTATTTT. Translating gives CASSLWDSGTDTQYF. The chain has TRBV5-1 and TRBJ2-3; D not certain. This CDR3 comprises 15 residues. Germline CDR1 and CDR2: SGHRS and YFSETQ. V shed 1 base and J shed 1 base, with 10 bases lying between them.

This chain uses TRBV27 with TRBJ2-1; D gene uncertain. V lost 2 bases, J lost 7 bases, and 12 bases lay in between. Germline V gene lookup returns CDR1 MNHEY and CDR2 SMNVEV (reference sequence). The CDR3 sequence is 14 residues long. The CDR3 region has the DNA TGTGCCAGCAGTTTAACTACCTCCACTAATGAGCAGTTCTTC. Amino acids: CASSLTTSTNEQFF.

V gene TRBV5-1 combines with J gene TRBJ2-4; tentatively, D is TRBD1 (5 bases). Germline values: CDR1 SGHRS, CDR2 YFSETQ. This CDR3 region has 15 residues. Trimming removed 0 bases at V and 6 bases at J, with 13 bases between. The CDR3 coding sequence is TGCGCCAGCAGCTTGGCCATCGACAGAGGAAACATTCAGTACTTC. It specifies CASSLAIDRGNIQYF.

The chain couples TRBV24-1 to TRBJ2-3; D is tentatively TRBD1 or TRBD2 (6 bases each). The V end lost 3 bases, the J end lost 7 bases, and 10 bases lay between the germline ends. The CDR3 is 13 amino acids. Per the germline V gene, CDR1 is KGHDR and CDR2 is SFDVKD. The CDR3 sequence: CATSDGGQNTQYF. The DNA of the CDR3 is TGTGCCACCAGTGATGGGGGGCAGAATACGCAGTATTTT.

The chain's CDR3 is CASTNLAGGGYTF. The DNA for the CDR3 is TGTGCCAGCACTAATTTGGCAGGGGGAGGCTACACCTTC. The chain couples TRBV6-5 to TRBJ1-2, with 7 bases identical to TRBD1. CDR1 and CDR2 (germline): MNHEY, SVGAGI. The V segment lost 7 bases and the J segment 8 bases; nucleotides outside the gene matches: 10. The CDR3 has 13 amino acids.

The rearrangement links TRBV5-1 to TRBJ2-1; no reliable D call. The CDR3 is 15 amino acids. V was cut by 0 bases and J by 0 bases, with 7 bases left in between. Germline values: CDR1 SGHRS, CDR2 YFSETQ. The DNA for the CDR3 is TGCGCCAGCAGCTTGGACCTAGGCTCCTACAATGAGCAGTTCTTC. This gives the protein CASSLDLGSYNEQFF. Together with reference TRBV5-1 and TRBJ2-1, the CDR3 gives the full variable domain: KAGVTQTPRYLIKTRGQQVTLSCSPISGHRSVSWYQQTPGQGLQFLFEYFSETQRNKGNFPGRFSGRQFSNSRSEMNVSTLELGDSALYLCASSLDLGSYNEQFFGPGTRLTVL.

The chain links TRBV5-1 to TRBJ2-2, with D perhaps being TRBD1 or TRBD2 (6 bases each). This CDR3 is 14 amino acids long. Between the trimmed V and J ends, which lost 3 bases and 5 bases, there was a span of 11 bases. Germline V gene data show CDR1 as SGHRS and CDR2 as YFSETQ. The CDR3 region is CASSSGGRTGELFF. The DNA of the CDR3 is TGCGCCAGCAGCTCCGGGGGCCGAACCGGGGAGCTGTTTTTT.

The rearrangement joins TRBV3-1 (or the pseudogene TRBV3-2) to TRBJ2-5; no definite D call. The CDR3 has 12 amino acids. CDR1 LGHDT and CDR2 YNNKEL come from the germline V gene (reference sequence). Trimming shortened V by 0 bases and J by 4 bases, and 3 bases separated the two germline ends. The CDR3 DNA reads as TGTGCCAGCAGCCAAGATTTAGAGACCCAGTACTTC. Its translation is CASSQDLETQYF.

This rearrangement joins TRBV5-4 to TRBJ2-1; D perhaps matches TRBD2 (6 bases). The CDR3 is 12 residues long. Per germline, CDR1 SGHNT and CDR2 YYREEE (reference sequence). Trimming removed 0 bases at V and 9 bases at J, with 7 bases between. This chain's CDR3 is CASSLAEGEQFF. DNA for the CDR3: TGTGCCAGCAGCTTGGCGGAGGGTGAGCAGTTCTTC.

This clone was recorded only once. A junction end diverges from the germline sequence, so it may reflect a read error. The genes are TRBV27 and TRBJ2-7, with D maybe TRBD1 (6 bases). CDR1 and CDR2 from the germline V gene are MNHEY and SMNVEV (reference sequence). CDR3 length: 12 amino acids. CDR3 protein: CASKGHSSEQYF. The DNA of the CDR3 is TGTGCCAGCAAGGGACACTCCTCCGAGCAGTACTTC.

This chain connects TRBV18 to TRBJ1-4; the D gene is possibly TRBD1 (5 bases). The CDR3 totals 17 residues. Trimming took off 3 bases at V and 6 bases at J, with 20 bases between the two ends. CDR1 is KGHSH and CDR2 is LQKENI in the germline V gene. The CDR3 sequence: CASSPRSRGPTHEKLFF. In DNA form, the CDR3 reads TGTGCCAGCTCACCGAGATCCCGGGGACCGACTCATGAAAAACTGTTTTTT.